This passage covers 19 T cell receptor beta chains from one sample sequenced in a study of T cell responses to AZD1222 COVID-19 vaccine. This table comes from immunoSEQ multiplex PCR, and its TCRdb copy is limited to in-frame clones, with some not included. In the table there are some 150,000 clones, 93% of which are singletons. The specimen was peripheral blood, collected on day 0 of AZD1222 vaccination. The receptors originated from an adult in good health.

This chain links TRBV3-1 (or the pseudogene TRBV3-2) with TRBJ1-2; D remains unclear. The CDR3 sequence is 16 residues long. Germline V gives CDR1 LGHDT, CDR2 YNNKEL (reference sequence). V was pared by 2 bases and J by 2 bases, with 15 bases between. Here the CDR3 DNA reads TGTGCCAGCAGCCAAACCCCGGGAGGGCCCAACTATGGCTACACCTTC. Amino acid sequence: CASSQTPGGPNYGYTF.

This clone occurred once. This chain uses TRBV11-3 with TRBJ2-1; TRBD2 agrees at 7 bases. Trimming took 0 bases from V and 3 from J; bases not matched to a gene: 2. The germline CDR1 and CDR2 sequences are SGHNT and YENEEA. The CDR3 consists of 15 residues. The CDR3: CASSLDLAVYNEQFF. CDR3 nucleotides: TGTGCCAGCAGCTTAGATCTAGCGGTCTACAATGAGCAGTTCTTC.

The chain employs TRBV2 and TRBJ2-3; 10 bases are a match to TRBD2. CDR1 and CDR2 (germline): SNHLY, FYNNEI. Losses at the gene ends were 2 bases for V and 4 bases for J; bases not matched to a gene: 3. The CDR3 has 15 residues. The CDR3 region is CASSEIAGGADTQYF. CDR3 nucleotides: TGTGCCAGCAGTGAAATAGCGGGGGGAGCAGATACGCAGTATTTT. The entire variable domain, with the rest obtained from reference TRBV2 and TRBJ2-3, is as follows: EPEVTQTPSHQVTQMGQEVILRCVPISNHLYFYWYRQILGQKVEFLVSFYNNEISEKSEIFDDQFSVERPDGSNFTLKIRSTKLEDSAMYFCASSEIAGGADTQYFGPGTRLTVL.

V and J are TRBV15 and TRBJ1-2, with 9 bases that match TRBD1. The CDR3 loop spans 14 amino acids. The V and J ends lost 5 bases and 3 bases, in that order; junction bases with no gene match: 4. Germline loops: CDR1 LNHNV, CDR2 YYDKDF (reference sequence). The CDR3 reads CATSSTGGYYGYTF. The CDR3 region has the DNA TGTGCCACCAGCTCGACAGGGGGGTACTATGGCTACACCTTC.

The V and J genes are TRBV18 and TRBJ1-1; possible D gene TRBD1, 5 bases. This CDR3 region has 15 residues. Between the trimmed V and J ends, which lost 5 bases and 0 bases, there was a span of 13 bases. The germline V gene encodes CDR1 KGHSH and CDR2 LQKENI. CDR3 nucleotide sequence: TGTGCCAGCTCATTTTTCAGGGAAATGAACACTGAAGCTTTCTTT. Protein sequence: CASSFFREMNTEAFF.

The J gene is TRBJ1-6, the V gene TRBV4-1, with TRBD1 matching over 7 bases. The CDR3 length is 15 residues. Trimming cost V 4 bases and J 10 bases; bases outside gene matches: 10. CDR1 is MGHRA, CDR2 YSYEKL, per germline. For the CDR3, the DNA is TGCGCCAGCAGCCGAGACAGGGCCGTCGGGTCACCCCTCCACTTT. It is translated as CASSRDRAVGSPLHF.

The chain is built from TRBV11-2 and TRBJ1-2; D may be TRBD1 (5 bases). V was cut by 1 base and J by 4 bases, with 10 bases left in between. The CDR3 length is 14 residues. Germline CDR1 and CDR2: SGHAT and FQNNGV. CDR3 region: CASSLAPGPYGYTF. The CDR3 DNA follows: TGTGCCAGCAGCTTAGCGCCAGGGCCCTATGGCTACACCTTC.

This clone has a single count. The rearrangement links TRBV19 to TRBJ2-2; either TRBD1 or TRBD2 may supply D (6 bases each). Germline V gene sequence: CDR1 LNHDA, CDR2 SQIVND (reference sequence). Trimming cost V 5 bases and J 1 base, with 8 bases left between them. The CDR3 contains 14 residues. This chain's CDR3 is CASSAGQNTGELFF. The DNA for the CDR3 is TGTGCCAGTAGTGCGGGACAGAACACCGGGGAGCTGTTTTTT.

The chain carries TRBV19 and TRBJ1-2; D is perhaps TRBD1 (5 bases). Trimming shortened V by 6 bases and J by 7 bases, and 15 bases separated the two germline ends. This CDR3 region has 13 residues. From germline, CDR1 is LNHDA and CDR2 SQIVND (reference sequence). CDR3 loop: CASSPSGGVGYTF. The CDR3 bases are TGTGCCAGTAGCCCCTCGGGGGGAGTTGGCTACACCTTC.

The chain combines TRBV24-1 with TRBJ1-1, with TRBD1 as a possible D gene (6 bases). The CDR3 runs to 20 residues. CDR1 and CDR2 from the germline V gene are KGHDR and SFDVKD. V lost 0 bases to trimming and J lost 5 bases, with 27 bases between them. DNA of the CDR3: TGTGCCACCAGTGATTTGCACGCGTTACTTATATGGGACATTAATACTGAAGCTTTCTTT. This gives the protein CATSDLHALLIWDINTEAFF.

The chain joins TRBV28 to TRBJ1-2; D is undetermined. V lost 6 bases, J lost 5 bases, and 13 bases lay in between. The CDR3 consists of 13 residues. The germline V gene has CDR1 MDHEN and CDR2 SYDVKM. As DNA, the CDR3 is TGTGCCAGCAGCGCGGGTGCGGGGTATGGCTACACCTTC. As protein: CASSAGAGYGYTF.

This chain links TRBV3-1 (or the pseudogene TRBV3-2) with TRBJ2-5, with D tentatively TRBD1 or TRBD2 (6 bases each). The germline CDR1 and CDR2 sequences are LGHDT and YNNKEL (reference sequence). This CDR3 region has 15 residues. V lost 4 bases and J lost 3, with 15 bases in between. This chain's CDR3 is CASSPRQRGEETQYF. CDR3 nucleotide sequence: TGTGCCAGCAGCCCCCGACAGAGGGGGGAAGAGACCCAGTACTTC.

The chain recombines TRBV7-2 with TRBJ2-7, with TRBD2 matching 11 bases. CDR1 and CDR2 from the germline V gene are SGHTA and FQGNSA. V lost 3 bases, J lost 1 base, and 2 bases stayed unmatched. The CDR3 covers 15 residues. CDR3 in amino acids: CASSLRTSGSYEQYF. The CDR3 region has the DNA TGTGCCAGCAGCTTGAGGACTAGCGGGTCCTACGAGCAGTACTTC.

The chain recombines TRBV3-1 (or the pseudogene TRBV3-2) with TRBJ2-7, with no clear D. Per germline, CDR1 LGHDT and CDR2 YNNKEL (reference sequence). The V and J ends lost 3 bases and 1 base respectively, with 1 base between them. This CDR3 is built from 11 residues. This CDR3 reads CASSHSYEQYF. The CDR3 DNA is TGTGCCAGCAGCCATTCCTACGAGCAGTACTTC.

In DNA form, the CDR3 reads TGTGCCAGCTCACCGGAGACAGGGGGCCCCGTCGGGACCCAGTACTTC. It translates to CASSPETGGPVGTQYF. The chain is built from TRBV18 and TRBJ2-5; TRBD1 matches 10 bases. Trimming at V came to 3 bases and at J to 7 bases, leaving 11 bases not matched to a gene. Germline values: CDR1 KGHSH, CDR2 LQKENI. The CDR3 is made up of 16 amino acids.

V and J are TRBV28 and TRBJ2-1; 10 bases match TRBD2. The CDR3 spans 17 residues. The ends lost 3 bases at V and 8 bases at J; junction bases unmatched: 13. Germline assignment: CDR1 MDHEN and CDR2 SYDVKM. The CDR3 here is CASSLGLSASGSHEQFF. For the CDR3, the DNA is TGTGCCAGCAGTTTGGGCCTTTCGGCTAGCGGGAGTCATGAGCAGTTCTTC.

The chain couples TRBV6-2 or TRBV6-3 to TRBJ1-1; D is uncertain. Per germline, CDR1 MNHEY and CDR2 SVGEGT. The CDR3 covers 14 residues. The V and J ends lost 2 bases and 6 bases respectively, with 13 bases between them. The CDR3 DNA reads TGTGCCAGCAGTTACGTAGCTACCACAGCTGAAGCTTTCTTT. Amino acids: CASSYVATTAEAFF.

This clone appeared once. V is TRBV7-8 and J is TRBJ1-6; 8 positions match TRBD1. The CDR3 spans 15 residues. Germline assignment: CDR1 SGHVS and CDR2 FQNEAQ. Trimming at V came to 3 bases and at J to 10 bases, leaving 8 bases not matched to a gene. The CDR3 DNA is TGTGCCAGCAGCTTTTATCAGGGGGCGGAATCACCCCTCCACTTT. This codes for CASSFYQGAESPLHF.

This chain links TRBV14 with TRBJ2-1, with D possibly matching TRBD1 (5 bases). Germline CDR1 reads SGHDN; CDR2 reads FVKESK. The CDR3 contains 16 residues. V lost 0 bases to trimming and J lost 5 bases, with 14 bases between them. The CDR3 loop is CASSQDRGWVHNEQFF. The CDR3 nucleotides are TGTGCCAGCAGCCAAGATAGGGGATGGGTCCACAATGAGCAGTTCTTC.